Below are 24 T cell receptor beta chains sequenced from a single sample in a study of T-cell reconstitution after alpha-beta-depleted transplantation in children. Preparation of the TCRbeta library involved a method that used unique molecular identifiers. TCRdb reanalysed the PCR reads using MiXCR and keeps one entry per CDR3 protein. The data show 480,000 or so distinct CDR3 sequences, about 11% seen once. Sequenced here: PBMCs, sampled before TCRalphabeta/CD19-depleted stem cell transplant. These receptors all stem from a child aged 2-15 years with inherited bone marrow failure, due to receive a stem cell transplant.

In this sample, this clonotype turned up many times. V gene TRBV13 combines with J gene TRBJ2-7; 10 bases align to TRBD2. The CDR3 length is 15 residues. CDR1 and CDR2 (germline): PRHDT, FYEKMQ (reference sequence). The V and J ends lost 5 bases and 3 bases, in that order; junction bases with no gene match: 7. The CDR3 coding sequence is TGTGCCAGCAGCCGCGGACTAGCGGAAAACTACGAGCAGTACTTC. Translation: CASSRGLAENYEQYF.

This clonotype has just a few counts. The chain employs TRBV4-1 and TRBJ2-7; possible D gene TRBD2, 6 bases. V lost 0 bases and J 6 bases, leaving 36 bases between the germline ends. The CDR3 sequence is 22 residues long. Germline-derived CDR1 and CDR2 are MGHRA and YSYEKL. The CDR3 sequence is CASSQDRLARPSGSRPTSEQYF. CDR3 DNA: TGCGCCAGCAGCCAAGATCGGCTAGCGCGTCCGAGTGGGTCACGACCGACTTCCGAGCAGTACTTC.

On this clonotype itself: A much more abundant neighbour one base away suggests this may be a read error. V gene TRBV7-2 combines with J gene TRBJ2-1; 8 bases are a match to TRBD2. Trimming cost V 3 bases and J 2 bases; bases outside gene matches: 6. The CDR3 is 16 amino acids. Looked up from germline, CDR1 is SGHTA and CDR2 is FQGNSA. The CDR3 region has the DNA TGTGCCAGCAGCTTCGCACCGGGAGGGGCCTACAATGAGCAGTTCTTC. It specifies CASSFAPGGAYNEQFF.

Ten or more counts support this clonotype. This sequence joins TRBV6-1 and TRBJ2-7, with TRBD2 identical over 7 bases. Germline CDR1 MNHNS, CDR2 SASEGT. With 6 bases clipped from V and 0 bases from J, the junction kept 5 bases outside the gene matches. The CDR3 spans 14 residues. The CDR3 protein is CASRALASSYEQYF. The CDR3 DNA is TGTGCCAGCAGGGCACTAGCGTCCTCCTACGAGCAGTACTTC.

The chain has TRBV6-2 or TRBV6-3 and TRBJ2-2; 11 nucleotides line up with TRBD2. V was clipped by 5 bases and J by 7 bases; unmatched bases: 6. The germline CDR1 and CDR2 sequences are MNHEY and SVGEGT. The CDR3 length is 15 residues. The CDR3 DNA reads as TGTGCCAGCAGTCGACTAGCGGGAAACGTCGGGGAGCTGTTTTTT. This sequence encodes CASSRLAGNVGELFF.

The rearrangement links TRBV18 to TRBJ2-7, with 7 bases aligning to TRBD1. This CDR3 is built from 12 residues. Germline-derived CDR1 and CDR2 are KGHSH and LQKENI. Trimming removed 9 bases from V and 3 bases from J; junction bases left unmatched: 5. This CDR3 is CASQGDGYEQYF. DNA of the CDR3: TGTGCCAGTCAGGGGGATGGCTACGAGCAGTACTTC.

To note about this clonotype: Given a much more abundant clone one base away, this may be a read error. No conserved phenylalanine or tryptophan ends this CDR3, so it is likely a read error. This chain joins TRBV5-1 and TRBJ2-7; TRBD1 is a possible D gene (6 bases). The germline V gene has CDR1 SGHRS and CDR2 YFSETQ. The CDR3 spans 13 residues. Trimming removed 3 bases at V and 5 bases at J, with 12 bases between. The CDR3 loop is CASSSTGPDEQYL. The CDR3, as DNA: TGCGCCAGCAGCTCCACAGGGCCTGACGAGCAGTACCTC.

This clonotype has at least ten counts. The CDR3 nucleotides are TGCAGCGTCACGACCGAACAGGGCTATGGCTACACCTTC. Amino acids: CSVTTEQGYGYTF. The chain recombines TRBV29-1 with TRBJ1-2, with D maybe TRBD1 (6 bases). CDR1 and CDR2 (germline): SQVTM, ANQGSEA. Trimming shortened V by 6 bases and J by 4 bases, and 15 bases separated the two germline ends. The CDR3 length is 13 residues.

This clonotype appeared many times. The V gene is TRBV3-1, the J gene TRBJ2-4; 7 bases are shared with TRBD1. The V and J ends lost 2 bases and 9 bases, in that order; junction bases with no gene match: 4. In germline, CDR1 is LGHDT, CDR2 YNNKEL (reference sequence). The CDR3 has 13 amino acids. The CDR3 here is CASSQRGPGIQYF. CDR3 DNA sequence: TGTGCCAGCAGCCAAAGGGGGCCGGGCATTCAGTACTTC.

This clonotype was picked up a small number of times. The chain recombines TRBV7-8 with TRBJ2-1, with D unclear. The CDR3 sequence is 13 residues long. V was trimmed by 2 bases and J by 8 bases, leaving 10 bases between them. CDR1 is SGHVS, CDR2 FQNEAQ, per germline. CDR3 nucleotides: TGTGCCAGCAGCTTACTAAAGCACGATGAGCAGTTCTTC. Translated: CASSLLKHDEQFF.

CDR3 loop: CASSFPSGSLNEQFF. The DNA for the CDR3 is TGTGCCAGCAGTTTCCCTAGCGGGTCCCTCAATGAGCAGTTCTTC. This chain connects TRBV28 to TRBJ2-1; 8 bases align to TRBD2. This CDR3 is 15 amino acids long. The V segment lost 3 bases and the J segment 6 bases; nucleotides outside the gene matches: 7. Germline CDR1 is MDHEN and CDR2 is SYDVKM. The full variable domain, rest sourced from reference TRBV28 and TRBJ2-1, is DVKVTQSSRYLVKRTGEKVFLECVQDMDHENMFWYRQDPGLGLRLIYFSYDVKMKEKGDIPEGYSVSREKKERFSLILESASTNQTSMYLCASSFPSGSLNEQFFGPGTRLTVL.

This clonotype was seen many times. This rearrangement joins TRBV19 to TRBJ1-1, with D uncertain. CDR1 and CDR2 from the germline V gene are LNHDA and SQIVND (reference sequence). The CDR3 covers 14 residues. Trimming pared 1 base from V and 2 bases from J, leaving 8 bases between. CDR3 residues: CASSIGASNTEAFF. The CDR3 nucleotides are TGTGCCAGTAGTATAGGGGCTTCCAACACTGAAGCTTTCTTT.

This clonotype was observed at least ten times. This sequence joins TRBV28 and TRBJ2-1, with TRBD2 matching 14 bases. J lost 5 bases, V lost 7 bases, and 4 bases had no gene match. The germline gives CDR1 MDHEN, CDR2 SYDVKM. CDR3 length equals 15 residues. CDR3 DNA sequence: TGTGCCAGCACCCTGGGACTAGCGGGAGACAATGAGCAGTTCTTC. Translating gives CASTLGLAGDNEQFF.

The sample holds many counts of this clonotype. The chain combines TRBV6-5 with TRBJ2-1, with TRBD2 matching over 8 bases. Germline V gene sequence: CDR1 MNHEY, CDR2 SVGAGI. This CDR3 is 16 amino acids long. Trimming removed 2 bases from V and 8 bases from J; junction bases left unmatched: 11. CDR3 in amino acids: CASSYAGAGEAYEQFF. As DNA, the CDR3 is TGTGCCAGCAGTTACGCCGGAGCGGGAGAGGCCTATGAGCAGTTCTTC.

At least ten counts were recorded for this clonotype. The chain has TRBV29-1 and TRBJ2-1; D tentatively fits TRBD1 or TRBD2 (6 bases each). This CDR3 has 15 amino acids. Germline V gives CDR1 SQVTM, CDR2 ANQGSEA. The V gene lost 4 bases and the J gene lost 4 bases, with 17 bases spanning the gap. Here the CDR3 DNA reads TGCAGCGTTGTCGCTCGGGGGCGCACTTACAATGAGCAGTTCTTC. It specifies CSVVARGRTYNEQFF.

This clonotype was counted many times. The DNA of the CDR3 is TGTGCCACCAGCAGAGATAGTCCGAGAGGACCCGAGGGCCTGAACACTGAAGCTTTCTTT. Protein product: CATSRDSPRGPEGLNTEAFF. This chain connects TRBV15 to TRBJ1-1; D call uncertain. Trimming removed 0 bases from V and 0 bases from J, with 23 bases in between. CDR3 length equals 20 residues. Germline CDR1 and CDR2: LNHNV and YYDKDF (reference sequence). The full variable domain, with the rest looked up from reference TRBV15 and TRBJ1-1, is DAMVIQNPRYQVTQFGKPVTLSCSQTLNHNVMYWYQQKSSQAPKLLFHYYDKDFNNEADTPDNFQSRRPNTSFCFLDIRSPGLGDTAMYLCATSRDSPRGPEGLNTEAFFGQGTRLTVV.

The sample holds a few counts of this clonotype. The chain carries TRBV10-1 and TRBJ2-1; 8 nucleotides match TRBD2. The CDR3 loop spans 15 amino acids. CDR1 and CDR2 (germline): WNHNN, SYGVQD (reference sequence). V lost 2 bases and J lost 7; bases outside the gene matches: 7. The CDR3 DNA is TGCGCCAGCAGTGAGACCGGACTAGCTAAGAATGAGCAGTTCTTC. Its translation is CASSETGLAKNEQFF.

This clonotype appeared many times. This chain's CDR3 is CASNNPRFYTGELFF. For the CDR3, the DNA is TGTGCCAGCAACAACCCGAGGTTTTACACCGGGGAGCTGTTTTTT. The J gene is TRBJ2-2, the V gene TRBV19; D remains unclear. The CDR3 is 15 amino acids. The V end lost 9 bases, the J end lost 3 bases, and 17 bases lay between the germline ends. Germline lookup yields CDR1 LNHDA and CDR2 SQIVND (reference sequence).

This clonotype was seen ten or more times. The V call is TRBV7-9, the J call TRBJ2-1; D might be TRBD2 (6 bases). The CDR3 covers 13 residues. V lost 5 bases, J lost 12 bases, and 17 bases lay in between. CDR1 is SEHNR and CDR2 is FQNEAQ in the germline V gene (reference sequence). The CDR3 coding sequence is TGTGCCAGCAGCCTTTCGATAGCGGAAGGGCAGTTCTTC. Encoded protein: CASSLSIAEGQFF.

About this clonotype itself: The junction differs from germline at one of its ends, possibly a read error. This chain connects TRBV20-1 to TRBJ1-4; D remains ambiguous. Looked up from germline, CDR1 is DFQATT and CDR2 is SNEGSKA (reference sequence). The CDR3 is 12 residues long. CDR3 region: CSARAGREKLFF. Written as DNA, the CDR3 is TGCAGTGCCAGAGCCGGGCGTGAAAAACTGTTTTTT.

CDR3 nucleotide sequence: TGTGCCAGCCTGACTAGCGGGAGGCCTTACGATGAGCAGTTCTTC. Translation: CASLTSGRPYDEQFF. The chain is built from TRBV6-2 or TRBV6-3 and TRBJ2-1, with 13 bases that match TRBD2. Trimming cost V 8 bases and J 8 bases; bases outside gene matches: 9. Looked up from germline, CDR1 is MNHEY and CDR2 is SVGEGT. This CDR3 contains 15 residues.

This clonotype was counted a few times. This chain uses TRBV15 with TRBJ2-6; no clear D. CDR1 LNHNV and CDR2 YYDKDF come from the germline V gene (reference sequence). The ends were cut back, 5 bases at V and 0 bases at J, with 14 bases in the middle. The CDR3 extends over 17 amino acids. CDR3 sequence: CATSGGFDASGANVLTF. The CDR3 DNA reads TGTGCCACCAGCGGTGGATTCGACGCCTCTGGGGCCAACGTCCTGACTTTC.

Many counts were recorded for this clonotype. J is TRBJ1-2 and V is TRBV20-1, with D tentatively TRBD1 (5 bases). Germline CDR1 DFQATT, CDR2 SNEGSKA (reference sequence). The CDR3 length is 13 residues. Between the trimmed V and J ends, which lost 6 bases and 2 bases, there was a span of 13 bases. DNA of the CDR3: TGCAGTGCCCAGACAGAAAACAACTATGGCTACACCTTC. It specifies CSAQTENNYGYTF.

This clonotype was observed a handful of times. This chain connects TRBV20-1 to TRBJ2-7, with 15 positions matching TRBD2. The V and J ends lost 0 bases and 7 bases, in that order; junction bases with no gene match: 7. The CDR3 runs 16 residues. Germline CDR1 and CDR2: DFQATT and SNEGSKA (reference sequence). CDR3 loop: CSARDRTSGRAREQYF. The CDR3 nucleotides read TGCAGTGCTAGAGATAGGACTAGCGGGAGGGCTCGGGAGCAGTACTTC.